The sequence of this T cell receptor (beta chain) was determined in a study of CD8 T cells in Susac syndrome. RNA, at roughly 0.45 to 1 ug, was reverse transcribed with random hexamers. TCRdb reanalysed the immunoSEQ multiplex PCR reads using MiXCR and keeps one entry per CDR3 protein. The sample holds approximately 190,000 distinct CDR3 sequences, 95% seen once. In germline, CDR1 is KGHSH, CDR2 LQKENI. This CDR3 has 13 amino acids. V shed 4 bases, J shed 3 bases, and the junction held 3 bases outside the gene matches. This clonotype was observed a few times. The sample taken for sequencing was CD8+ T cells from PBMCs. The chain uses TRBV18 and TRBJ2-7, with 7 bases aligning to TRBD1. This TCR came from a human donor with Susac syndrome. The chain's CDR3 is CASSLGTDYEQYF. The CDR3 coding sequence is TGTGCCAGCTCACTCGGGACAGACTACGAGCAGTACTTC.